One sample yielded the 7 T cell receptor beta chains listed below, sequenced in a study of blood T cell repertoires in COVID-19 (dated by TCRdb to 2019 to 2021). Receptor amplification or capture employed the immunoSEQ multiplex PCR assay. Not all clones reach the TCRdb copy of this immuneACCESS table, which keeps in-frame sequences only. Checked studies attribute under half of the gap to unresolved V genes and leave the rest unexplained. The sample contains 99,000 or so clones, 81% of them found a single time. Over 9% of the sample lies in the top ten. The sequenced sample consisted of peripheral blood. The receptors shown here come from a woman in her 70s with acute or convalescent COVID-19.

The chain combines TRBV4-1 with TRBJ2-3, with D perhaps matching TRBD2 (6 bases). V was cut by 4 bases and J by 2 bases, with 13 bases left in between. This CDR3 spans 15 amino acids. Germline CDR1 MGHRA, CDR2 YSYEKL. The CDR3 loop is CASSPSRTTTDTQYF. CDR3 sequence (DNA): TGCGCCAGCAGCCCCTCAAGGACTACCACAGATACGCAGTATTTT.

The V and J genes are TRBV29-1 and TRBJ2-3; D is unclear. This CDR3 has 17 amino acids. The germline CDR1 and CDR2 sequences are SQVTM and ANQGSEA. V was cut by 4 bases and J by 2 bases, with 22 bases left in between. The CDR3 coding sequence is TGCAGCGTTGCCGGAGTAATGAGGCTTGACCTCACAGATACGCAGTATTTT. Residues: CSVAGVMRLDLTDTQYF.

V and J are TRBV6-5 and TRBJ1-6; possibly TRBD1 for D (6 bases). Germline CDR1 MNHEY, CDR2 SVGAGI. CDR3 length equals 13 residues. V was pared by 6 bases and J by 7 bases, with 10 bases between. This CDR3 reads CASRTGQNSPLHF. CDR3 DNA sequence: TGTGCCAGCAGAACCGGACAGAATTCACCCCTCCACTTT.

This chain links TRBV7-8 with TRBJ1-2; tentatively, D is TRBD1 (5 bases). The CDR3 sequence is 19 residues long. V was cut by 5 bases and J by 0 bases, with 25 bases left in between. Germline CDR1 reads SGHVS; CDR2 reads FQNEAQ. This CDR3 is CASSPRTIVQANPNYGYTF. In nucleotides, the CDR3 is TGTGCCAGCAGCCCTCGAACAATCGTACAGGCGAACCCTAACTATGGCTACACCTTC. Based on the CDR3 plus reference TRBV7-8 and TRBJ1-2, the full variable domain is GAGVSQSPRYKVAKRGQDVALRCDPISGHVSLFWYQQALGQGPEFLTYFQNEAQLDKSGLPSDRFFAERPEGSVSTLKIQRTQQEDSAVYLCASSPRTIVQANPNYGYTFGSGTRLTVV.

The V gene is TRBV4-3, the J gene TRBJ2-3; 10 positions agree with TRBD2. The CDR3 totals 16 residues. Trimming cost V 3 bases and J 5 bases; bases outside gene matches: 8. Per the germline V gene, CDR1 is LGHNA and CDR2 is YSLEER. The CDR3 DNA follows: TGCGCCAGCAGCCACTTAATAGCGGGAGGCCGAGATACGCAGTATTTT. Translation: CASSHLIAGGRDTQYF.

The chain combines TRBV10-3 with TRBJ2-2, with 10 bases aligning to TRBD1. V was clipped by 4 bases and J by 3 bases; unmatched bases: 2. Germline assignment: CDR1 ENHRY and CDR2 SYGVKD. This CDR3 spans 15 amino acids. The CDR3 is CAISAGTGDTGELFF. In DNA, the CDR3 is TGTGCCATCAGTGCGGGGACAGGGGACACCGGGGAGCTGTTTTTT.

The CDR3 protein is CATSKDRVREKLFF. The CDR3 bases are TGTGCCACCAGCAAAGACAGGGTTAGGGAAAAACTGTTTTTT. V is TRBV15 and J is TRBJ1-4, with 7 bases fitting TRBD1. Trimming removed 4 bases from V and 8 bases from J; junction bases left unmatched: 7. CDR1 and CDR2 (germline): LNHNV, YYDKDF (reference sequence). CDR3 length equals 14 residues. The variable domain in full, completed from reference TRBV15 and TRBJ1-4, reads DAMVIQNPRYQVTQFGKPVTLSCSQTLNHNVMYWYQQKSSQAPKLLFHYYDKDFNNEADTPDNFQSRRPNTSFCFLDIRSPGLGDTAMYLCATSKDRVREKLFFGSGTQLSVL.